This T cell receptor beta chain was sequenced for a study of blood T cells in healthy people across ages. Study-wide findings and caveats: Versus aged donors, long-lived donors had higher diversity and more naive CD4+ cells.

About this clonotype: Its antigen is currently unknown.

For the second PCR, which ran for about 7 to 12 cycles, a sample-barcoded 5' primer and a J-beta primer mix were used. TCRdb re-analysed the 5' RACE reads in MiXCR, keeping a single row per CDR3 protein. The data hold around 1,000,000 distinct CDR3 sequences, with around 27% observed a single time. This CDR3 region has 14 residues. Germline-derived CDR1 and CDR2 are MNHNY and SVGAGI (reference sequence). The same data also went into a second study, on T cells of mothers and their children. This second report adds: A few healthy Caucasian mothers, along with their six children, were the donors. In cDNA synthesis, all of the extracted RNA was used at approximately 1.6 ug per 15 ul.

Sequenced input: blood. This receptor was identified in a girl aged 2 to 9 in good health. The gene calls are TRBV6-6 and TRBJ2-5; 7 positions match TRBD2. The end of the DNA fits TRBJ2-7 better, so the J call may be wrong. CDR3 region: CASSFPGGSYEQYF. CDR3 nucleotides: TGTGCCAGCAGTTTTCCGGGGGGATCCTACGAGCAGTACTTC.